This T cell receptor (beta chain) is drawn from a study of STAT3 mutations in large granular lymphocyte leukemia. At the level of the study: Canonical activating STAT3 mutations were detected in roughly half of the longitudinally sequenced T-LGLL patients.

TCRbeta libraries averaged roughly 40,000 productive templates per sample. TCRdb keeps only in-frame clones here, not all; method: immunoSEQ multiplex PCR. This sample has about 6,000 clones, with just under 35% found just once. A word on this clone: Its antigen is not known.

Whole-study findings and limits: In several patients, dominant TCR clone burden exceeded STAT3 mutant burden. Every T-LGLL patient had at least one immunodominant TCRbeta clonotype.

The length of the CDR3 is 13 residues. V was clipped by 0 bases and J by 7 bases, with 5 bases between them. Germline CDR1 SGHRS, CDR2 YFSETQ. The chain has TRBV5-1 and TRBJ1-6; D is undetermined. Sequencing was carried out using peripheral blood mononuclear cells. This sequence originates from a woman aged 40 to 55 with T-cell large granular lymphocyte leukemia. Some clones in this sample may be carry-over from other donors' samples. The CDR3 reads CASSLDGNSPLHF. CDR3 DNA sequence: TGCGCCAGCAGCTTGGATGGAAATTCACCCCTCCACTTT. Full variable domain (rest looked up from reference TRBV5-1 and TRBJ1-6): KAGVTQTPRYLIKTRGQQVTLSCSPISGHRSVSWYQQTPGQGLQFLFEYFSETQRNKGNFPGRFSGRQFSNSRSEMNVSTLELGDSALYLCASSLDGNSPLHFGNGTRLTVT.